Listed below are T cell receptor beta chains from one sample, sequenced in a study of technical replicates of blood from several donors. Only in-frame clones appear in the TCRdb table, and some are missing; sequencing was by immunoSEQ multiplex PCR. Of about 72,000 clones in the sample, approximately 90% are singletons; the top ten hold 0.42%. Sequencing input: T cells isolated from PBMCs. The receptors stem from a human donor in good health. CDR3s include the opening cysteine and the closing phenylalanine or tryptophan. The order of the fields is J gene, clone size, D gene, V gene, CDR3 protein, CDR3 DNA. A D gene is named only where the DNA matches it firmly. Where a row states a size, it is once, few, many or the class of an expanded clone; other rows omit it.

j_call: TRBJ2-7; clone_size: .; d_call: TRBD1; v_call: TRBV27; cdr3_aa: CASSLGQGAFEQYF; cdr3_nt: TGTGCCAGCAGTTTGGGACAGGGGGCTTTTGAGCAGTACTTC
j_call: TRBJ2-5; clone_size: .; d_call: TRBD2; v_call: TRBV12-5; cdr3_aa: CASGVAGGQETQYF; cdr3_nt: TGTGCTAGTGGCGTAGCGGGAGGCCAAGAGACCCAGTACTTC
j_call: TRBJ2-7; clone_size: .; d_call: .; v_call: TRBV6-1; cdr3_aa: CASSETGQSYEQYF; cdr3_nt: TGTGCCAGCAGTGAAACCGGACAGTCCTACGAGCAGTACTTC
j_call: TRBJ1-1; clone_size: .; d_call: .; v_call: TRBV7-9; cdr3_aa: CASSLEGGPVTEAFF; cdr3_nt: TGTGCCAGCAGCTTAGAGGGGGGGCCGGTTACTGAAGCTTTCTTT
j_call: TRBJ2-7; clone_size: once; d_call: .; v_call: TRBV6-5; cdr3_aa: CASSRDARVEQYF; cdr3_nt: TGTGCCAGCAGTCGAGATGCCAGGGTCGAGCAGTACTTC
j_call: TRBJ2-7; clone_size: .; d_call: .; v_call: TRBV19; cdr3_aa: CASRTTSEQYF; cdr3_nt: TGTGCCAGTAGGACCACTAGTGAGCAGTACTTC
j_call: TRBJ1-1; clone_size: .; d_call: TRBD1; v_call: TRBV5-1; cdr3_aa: CASSVGTGYTEAFF; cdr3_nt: TGCGCCAGCAGCGTCGGGACAGGGTACACTGAAGCTTTCTTT
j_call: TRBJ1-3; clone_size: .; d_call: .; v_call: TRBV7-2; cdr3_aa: CASSLGGGNTIYF; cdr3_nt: TGTGCCAGCAGCTTAGGGGGCGGAAACACCATATATTTT
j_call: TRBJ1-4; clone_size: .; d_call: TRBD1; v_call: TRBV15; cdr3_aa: CATSRVTGDEKLFF; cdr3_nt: TGTGCCACCAGCAGAGTAACAGGGGATGAAAAACTGTTTTTT
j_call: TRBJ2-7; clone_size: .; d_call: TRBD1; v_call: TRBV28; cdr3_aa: CASVRDRGGEQYF; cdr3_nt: TGTGCCAGCGTACGGGACAGGGGGGGAGAGCAGTACTTC
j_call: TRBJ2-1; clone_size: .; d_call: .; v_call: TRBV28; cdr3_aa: CASSLRWSSYNEQFF; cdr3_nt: TGTGCCAGCAGTTTAAGGTGGAGCTCCTACAATGAGCAGTTCTTC
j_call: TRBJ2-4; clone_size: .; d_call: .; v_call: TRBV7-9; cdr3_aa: CASSGYQGKNIQYF; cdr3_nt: TGTGCCAGCAGCGGATATCAGGGGAAAAACATTCAGTACTTC
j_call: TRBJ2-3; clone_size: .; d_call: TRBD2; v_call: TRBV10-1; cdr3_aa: CASSETRTSADTQYF; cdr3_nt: TGCGCCAGCAGTGAGACCCGGACTAGCGCAGATACGCAGTATTTT
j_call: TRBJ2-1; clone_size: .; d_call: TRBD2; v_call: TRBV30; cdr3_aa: CAWSWEQRGTNNEQFF; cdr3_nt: TGTGCCTGGAGTTGGGAGCAGCGGGGGACCAACAATGAGCAGTTCTTC
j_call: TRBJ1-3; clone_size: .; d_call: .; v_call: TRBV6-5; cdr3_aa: CASSPTLPSGNTIYF; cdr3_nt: TGTGCCAGCAGTCCCACACTACCGTCTGGAAACACCATATATTTT
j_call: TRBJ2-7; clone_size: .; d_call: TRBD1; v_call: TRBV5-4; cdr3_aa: CASSLQGANYEQYF; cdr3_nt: TGTGCCAGCAGCCTACAGGGGGCGAACTACGAGCAGTACTTC
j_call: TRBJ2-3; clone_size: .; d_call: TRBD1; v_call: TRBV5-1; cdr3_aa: CASRRTGGTDTQYF; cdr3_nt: TGCGCCAGCAGAAGGACAGGCGGCACAGATACGCAGTATTTT
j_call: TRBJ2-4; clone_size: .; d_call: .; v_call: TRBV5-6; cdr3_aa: CASSLGLAKNIQYF; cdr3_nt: TGTGCCAGCAGTCTGGGACTAGCCAAAAACATTCAGTACTTC
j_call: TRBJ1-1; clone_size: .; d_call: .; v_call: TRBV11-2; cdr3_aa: CASSFSVGLNTEAFF; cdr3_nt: TGTGCCAGCAGCTTTAGTGTGGGGCTGAACACTGAAGCTTTCTTT
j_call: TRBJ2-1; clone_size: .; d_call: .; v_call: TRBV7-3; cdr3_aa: CASSLKFDRSSYNEQFF; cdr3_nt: TGTGCCAGCAGCTTAAAGTTCGACAGGAGCTCCTACAATGAGCAGTTCTTC
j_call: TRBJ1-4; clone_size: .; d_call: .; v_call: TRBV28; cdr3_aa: CASSSMGATNEKLFF; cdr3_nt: TGTGCCAGCAGTTCCATGGGAGCAACTAATGAAAAACTGTTTTTT
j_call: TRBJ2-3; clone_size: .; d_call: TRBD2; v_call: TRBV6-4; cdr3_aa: CASSELAGADTQYF; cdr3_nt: TGTGCCAGCAGTGAGCTAGCGGGAGCAGATACGCAGTATTTT
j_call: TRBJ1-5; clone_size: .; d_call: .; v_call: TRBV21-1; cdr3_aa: CASSKGGQGHQPQHF; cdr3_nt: TGTGCCAGCAGCAAAGGGGGCCAGGGCCATCAGCCCCAGCATTTT